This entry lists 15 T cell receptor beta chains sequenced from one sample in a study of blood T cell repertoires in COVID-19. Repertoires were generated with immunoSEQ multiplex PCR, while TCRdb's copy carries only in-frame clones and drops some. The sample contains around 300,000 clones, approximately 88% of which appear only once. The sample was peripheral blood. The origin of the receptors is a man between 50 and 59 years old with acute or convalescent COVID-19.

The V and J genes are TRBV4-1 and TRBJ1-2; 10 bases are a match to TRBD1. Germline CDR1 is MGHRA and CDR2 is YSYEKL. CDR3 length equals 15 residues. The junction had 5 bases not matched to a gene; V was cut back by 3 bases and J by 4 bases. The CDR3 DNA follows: TGCGCCAGCAGCCAGAACCGGGACAGGGGCTATGGCTACACCTTC. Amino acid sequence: CASSQNRDRGYGYTF.

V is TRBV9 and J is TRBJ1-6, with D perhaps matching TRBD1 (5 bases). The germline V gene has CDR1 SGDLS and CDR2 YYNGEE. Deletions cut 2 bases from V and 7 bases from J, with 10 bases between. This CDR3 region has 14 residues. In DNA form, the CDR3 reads TGTGCCAGCAGCGTCCGACAGATGAATTCACCCCTCCACTTT. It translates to CASSVRQMNSPLHF.

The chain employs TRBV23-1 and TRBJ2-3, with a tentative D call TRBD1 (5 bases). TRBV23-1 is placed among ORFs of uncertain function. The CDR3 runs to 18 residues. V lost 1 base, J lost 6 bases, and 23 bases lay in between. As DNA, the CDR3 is TGCGCCAGCAGTCAATTCTTCTTAGGGGCACCCCCCCGGGATACGCAGTATTTT. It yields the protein CASSQFFLGAPPRDTQYF.

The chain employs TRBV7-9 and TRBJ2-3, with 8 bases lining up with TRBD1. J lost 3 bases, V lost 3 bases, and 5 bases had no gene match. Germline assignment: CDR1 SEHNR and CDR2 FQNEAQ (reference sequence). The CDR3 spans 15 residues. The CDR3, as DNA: TGTGCCAGCAGCTTGGGGACAGGACCAACAGATACGCAGTATTTT. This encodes CASSLGTGPTDTQYF.

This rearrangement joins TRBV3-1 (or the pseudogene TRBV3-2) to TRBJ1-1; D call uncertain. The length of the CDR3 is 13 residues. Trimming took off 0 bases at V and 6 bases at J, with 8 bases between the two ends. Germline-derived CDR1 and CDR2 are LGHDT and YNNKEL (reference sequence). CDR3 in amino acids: CASSQESSPEAFF. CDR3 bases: TGTGCCAGCAGCCAAGAAAGTAGCCCTGAAGCTTTCTTT.

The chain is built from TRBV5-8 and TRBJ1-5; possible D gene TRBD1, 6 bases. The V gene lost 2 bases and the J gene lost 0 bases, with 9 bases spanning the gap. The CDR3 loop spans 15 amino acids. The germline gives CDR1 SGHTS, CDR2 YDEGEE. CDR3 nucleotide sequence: TGTGCCAGCAGCTTTGGGGGCCTTAGCAATCAGCCCCAGCATTTT. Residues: CASSFGGLSNQPQHF. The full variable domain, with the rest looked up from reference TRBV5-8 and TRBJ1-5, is EAGVTQSPTHLIKTRGQQATLRCSPISGHTSVYWYQQALGLGLQFLLWYDEGEERNRGNFPPRFSGRQFPNYSSELNVNALELEDSALYLCASSFGGLSNQPQHFGDGTRLSIL.

This CDR3 reads CASSPDSVTDTQYF. As DNA, the CDR3 is TGCGCCAGCAGCCCGGACAGCGTCACAGATACGCAGTATTTT. The chain joins TRBV5-1 to TRBJ2-3; D is perhaps TRBD1 (6 bases). CDR1 and CDR2 (germline): SGHRS, YFSETQ. V lost 4 bases to trimming and J lost 2 bases, with 11 bases between them. This CDR3 spans 14 amino acids.

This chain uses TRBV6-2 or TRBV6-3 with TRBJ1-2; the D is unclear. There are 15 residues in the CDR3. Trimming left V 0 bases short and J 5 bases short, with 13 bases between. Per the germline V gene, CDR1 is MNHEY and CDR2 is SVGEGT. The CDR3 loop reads CASSYSDGAGYGYTF. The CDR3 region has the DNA TGTGCCAGCAGTTACTCTGACGGCGCGGGATATGGCTACACCTTC.

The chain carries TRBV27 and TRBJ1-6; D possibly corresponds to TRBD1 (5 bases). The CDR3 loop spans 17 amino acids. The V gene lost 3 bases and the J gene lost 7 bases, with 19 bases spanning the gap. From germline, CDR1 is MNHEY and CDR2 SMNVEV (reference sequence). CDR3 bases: TGTGCCAGCAGTTTGGAGGGGAGGGTAATCGGGAATTCACCCCTCCACTTT. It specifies CASSLEGRVIGNSPLHF.

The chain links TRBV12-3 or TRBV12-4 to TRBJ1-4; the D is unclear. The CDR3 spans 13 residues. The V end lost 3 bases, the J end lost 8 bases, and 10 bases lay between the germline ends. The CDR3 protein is CASSLYRREKLFF. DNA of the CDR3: TGTGCCAGCAGTTTGTACCGGAGGGAAAAACTGTTTTTT.

The CDR3 region is CASSLDGRPGLGTDTQYF. DNA for the CDR3: TGTGCCAGCAGCTTAGATGGGCGACCGGGGTTGGGCACAGATACGCAGTATTTT. The V and J genes are TRBV11-3 and TRBJ2-3; tentatively, D is TRBD2 (5 bases). CDR3 length: 18 amino acids. Germline loops: CDR1 SGHNT, CDR2 YENEEA. The V and J ends lost 0 bases and 1 base respectively, with 17 bases between them.

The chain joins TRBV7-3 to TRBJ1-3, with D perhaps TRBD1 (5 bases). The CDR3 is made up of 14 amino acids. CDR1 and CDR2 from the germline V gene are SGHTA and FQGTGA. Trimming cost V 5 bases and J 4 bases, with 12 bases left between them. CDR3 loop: CASSLGTAGNTIYF. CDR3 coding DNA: TGTGCCAGCAGCCTCGGGACTGCCGGAAACACCATATATTTT.

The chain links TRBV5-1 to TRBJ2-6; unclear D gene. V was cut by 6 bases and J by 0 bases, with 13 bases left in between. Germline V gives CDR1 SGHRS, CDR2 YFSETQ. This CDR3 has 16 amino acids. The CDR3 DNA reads TGCGCCAGCACACTGGAGAGAAACTCTGGGGCCAACGTCCTGACTTTC. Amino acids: CASTLERNSGANVLTF.

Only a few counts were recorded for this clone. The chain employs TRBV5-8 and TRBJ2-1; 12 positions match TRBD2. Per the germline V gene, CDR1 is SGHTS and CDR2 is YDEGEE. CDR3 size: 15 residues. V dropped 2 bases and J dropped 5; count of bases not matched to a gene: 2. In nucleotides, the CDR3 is TGTGCCAGCAGCTTCGGGACTAGCGGGCACAATGAGCAGTTCTTC. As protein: CASSFGTSGHNEQFF.

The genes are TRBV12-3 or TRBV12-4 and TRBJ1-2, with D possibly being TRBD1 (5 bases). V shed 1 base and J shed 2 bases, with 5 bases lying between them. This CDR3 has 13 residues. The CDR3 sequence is CASSLGQNYGYTF. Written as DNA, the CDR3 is TGTGCCAGCAGTTTAGGACAGAACTATGGCTACACCTTC.